Shown below are 23 T cell receptor beta chains from a single sample sequenced in a study of blood T cells in healthy people across ages (dated by TCRdb to between 2014 and 2017). The library was generated by 5' RACE. The sample was run on an Illumina HiSeq 2500. A second PCR of roughly 7 to 11 cycles was performed with a sample-barcoded 5' primer and a J-beta primer mix. TCRdb reworked the public reads: Q25 trimming with fastp, MiXCR clone assembly, productive beta chains retained. One record per CDR3 amino acid sequence lists the most common genes and DNA. In this sample the table shows roughly 1,800,000 distinct CDR3 sequences, about 49% of which occur a single time. Of the sample, 2% to 2.5% is held by the ten largest clones. The sample taken for sequencing was blood. All receptors derive from a woman aged 40 to 49 in good health.

This clonotype was seen only once. One junction end does not reproduce the germline sequence, and a read error may be involved. This chain's CDR3 is CAGSLVPTLGNEQFF. The CDR3 bases are TGTGCCGGCAGCTTAGTGCCTACCCTGGGGAATGAGCAGTTCTTC. The rearrangement joins TRBV7-2 to TRBJ2-1; no clear D. From germline, CDR1 is SGHTA and CDR2 FQGNSA. The CDR3 extends over 15 amino acids.

This clonotype turned up a few times. V usage is TRBV27 and J usage is TRBJ2-3; 8 positions agree with TRBD1. V was clipped by 2 bases and J by 2 bases; unmatched bases: 3. Germline assignment: CDR1 MNHEY and CDR2 SMNVEV (reference sequence). The CDR3 is 15 amino acids. Here the CDR3 DNA reads TGTGCCAGCAGTTTAAGGGACAGGAACACAGATACGCAGTATTTT. Its translation: CASSLRDRNTDTQYF.

This clonotype appeared a few times. The rearrangement joins TRBV13 to TRBJ2-5; maybe TRBD1 (5 bases). V was trimmed by 1 base and J by 0 bases, leaving 15 bases between them. CDR3 length: 17 amino acids. CDR1 and CDR2 (germline): PRHDT, FYEKMQ (reference sequence). The CDR3 nucleotides are TGTGCCAGCAGCTTAGTTAGGCCAGGGCGGTACCAAGAGACCCAGTACTTC. As protein: CASSLVRPGRYQETQYF. Drawing the rest from reference TRBV13 and TRBJ2-5, the complete variable domain is AAGVIQSPRHLIKEKRETATLKCYPIPRHDTVYWYQQGPGQDPQFLISFYEKMQSDKGSIPDRFSAQQFSDYHSELNMSSLELGDSALYFCASSLVRPGRYQETQYFGPGTRLLVL.

This chain links TRBV6-6 with TRBJ1-6; 7 bases agree with TRBD1. V lost 6 bases and J lost 8; bases outside the gene matches: 10. The CDR3 contains 15 residues. The germline V gene has CDR1 MNHNY and CDR2 SVGAGI (reference sequence). CDR3 in amino acids: CASRRQTGTDSPLHF. The CDR3 nucleotides are TGTGCCAGCAGGCGTCAGACAGGGACGGATTCACCCCTCCACTTT.

The V call is TRBV5-5, the J call TRBJ2-4; D is possibly TRBD2 (5 bases). This CDR3 region has 14 residues. Germline CDR1 is SGHKS and CDR2 is YYEKEE (reference sequence). V was clipped by 4 bases and J by 7 bases, with 15 bases between them. The CDR3 region is CASSPLEGRNIQYF. In DNA form, the CDR3 reads TGTGCCAGCAGCCCCTTAGAGGGTCGGAACATTCAGTACTTC.

The gene calls are TRBV6-2 or TRBV6-3 and TRBJ2-1; D is possibly TRBD1 or TRBD2 (5 bases each). Germline CDR1 reads MNHEY; CDR2 reads SVGEGT. This CDR3 is 17 amino acids long. V was pared by 0 bases and J by 5 bases, with 17 bases between. The CDR3 DNA reads as TGTGCCAGCAGTTACTCGATATCGGCAGGGAGAGACAATGAGCAGTTCTTC. Translating it yields CASSYSISAGRDNEQFF.

With respect to this clonotype: This clone may be a read error of a much larger clone one base away. This chain connects TRBV29-1 to TRBJ2-7; D is perhaps TRBD1 or TRBD2 (5 bases each). The CDR3 runs to 14 residues. Germline V gives CDR1 SQVTM, CDR2 ANQGSEA. Between the trimmed V and J ends, which lost 7 bases and 0 bases, there was a span of 16 bases. CDR3 sequence: CSARRDPTSYEQYF. CDR3 DNA sequence: TGCAGCGCTCGTAGGGACCCCACCTCCTACGAGCAGTACTTC.

Only a few counts were recorded for this clonotype. CDR3 nucleotide sequence: TGTGCCAGTAGTATTTCGCAGTACTACGAGCAGTACTTC. Translating gives CASSISQYYEQYF. This sequence joins TRBV19 and TRBJ2-7, with unresolved D. The CDR3 totals 13 residues. The V gene's germline CDR1 is LNHDA and CDR2 SQIVND (reference sequence). The V end was cut by 3 bases, the J end by 3 bases, with 9 bases between.

This clonotype has just a few counts. The chain links TRBV5-1 to TRBJ2-7; 10 bases are a match to TRBD1. J was trimmed by 6 bases and V by 0 bases; bases with no gene match: 6. There are 15 residues in the CDR3. Per germline, CDR1 SGHRS and CDR2 YFSETQ. The DNA of the CDR3 is TGCGCCAGCAGCTTGGAGGACAGGGGGGAAGGCGAGCAGTACTTC. The encoded protein is CASSLEDRGEGEQYF.

V is TRBV7-8 and J is TRBJ2-3, with D tentatively TRBD2 (6 bases). The CDR3 is made up of 16 amino acids. The V and J ends lost 0 bases and 7 bases respectively, with 17 bases between them. CDR1 is SGHVS and CDR2 is FQNEAQ in the germline V gene. The CDR3 DNA reads TGTGCCAGCAGCTTAGCGTTGGAGGGGAAGGGGAATACGCAGTATTTT. It yields the protein CASSLALEGKGNTQYF.

In its sample, this clonotype was seen once. The gene calls are TRBV6-5 and TRBJ2-3; 8 nucleotides align to TRBD1. The CDR3 totals 16 residues. Trimming removed 2 bases from V and 1 base from J; junction bases left unmatched: 5. Germline V gives CDR1 MNHEY, CDR2 SVGAGI. CDR3: CASSYVRGLGTDTQYF. In DNA, the CDR3 is TGTGCCAGCAGTTACGTCAGGGGGCTAGGCACAGATACGCAGTATTTT.

The V call is TRBV2, the J call TRBJ2-3; 7 bases agree with TRBD1. V dropped 5 bases and J dropped 3; count of bases not matched to a gene: 8. The CDR3 extends over 15 amino acids. Looked up from germline, CDR1 is SNHLY and CDR2 is FYNNEI. CDR3 DNA sequence: TGTGCCAGCAGTTATCCGGGACAGCAGACAGATACGCAGTATTTT. Its protein product is CASSYPGQQTDTQYF.

This clonotype was picked up many times. V is TRBV29-1 and J is TRBJ2-1; possible D gene TRBD1, 6 bases. Trimming stripped 6 bases from V and 12 bases from J, with 15 bases between. This CDR3 is built from 11 residues. Germline CDR1 and CDR2: SQVTM and ANQGSEA. CDR3 bases: TGCAGCGTGGCGCATGTAGGGGGGCAGTTCTTC. It yields the protein CSVAHVGGQFF.

This clonotype was detected a few times. The chain uses TRBV5-1 and TRBJ2-1; 9 bases match TRBD1. The germline gives CDR1 SGHRS, CDR2 YFSETQ. V lost 3 bases and J lost 4; bases outside the gene matches: 8. The CDR3 spans 16 residues. CDR3 region: CASSWLGQGVYNEQFF. The CDR3 DNA reads as TGCGCCAGCAGCTGGCTGGGACAGGGTGTTTACAATGAGCAGTTCTTC.

The rearrangement uses TRBV29-1 and TRBJ2-5; 13 bases agree with TRBD2. Germline CDR1 and CDR2: SQVTM and ANQGSEA. This CDR3 has 15 residues. V lost 6 bases and J lost 4; bases outside the gene matches: 8. CDR3 in amino acids: CSVPSRTSGGETQYF. The DNA of the CDR3 is TGCAGCGTCCCTTCCCGGACTAGCGGGGGAGAGACCCAGTACTTC.

CDR3 nucleotide sequence: TGCAGTGCTAGAGTCCGGGTCGGGGGCTACACCTTC. The encoded protein is CSARVRVGGYTF. J is TRBJ1-2 and V is TRBV20-1; D not resolved. CDR1 is DFQATT, CDR2 SNEGSKA, per germline (reference sequence). Trimming shortened V by 1 base and J by 8 bases, and 11 bases separated the two germline ends. The CDR3 consists of 12 residues.

The chain uses TRBV7-2 and TRBJ2-1, with 8 bases fitting TRBD2. Germline V gene sequence: CDR1 SGHTA, CDR2 FQGNSA. Trimming cost V 5 bases and J 9 bases; bases outside gene matches: 6. The CDR3 spans 13 residues. CDR3 in DNA: TGTGCCAGCAGCGCGATAGCGGGGTTTGAGCAGTTCTTC. Translating gives CASSAIAGFEQFF.

This clonotype has more than one count but fewer than ten. The chain uses TRBV9 and TRBJ1-2; the D gene is possibly TRBD1 (5 bases). From germline, CDR1 is SGDLS and CDR2 YYNGEE. This CDR3 contains 14 residues. The V and J ends lost 0 bases and 8 bases respectively, with 14 bases between them. The CDR3, as DNA: TGTGCCAGCAGCGTAGCCTCGCAGGGTGGGGGCTACACCTTC. Translated: CASSVASQGGGYTF.

Concerning this clonotype itself: One end of the junction varies from germline; a read error may be responsible. V is TRBV29-1 and J is TRBJ1-2; D unclear. The germline V gene has CDR1 SQVTM and CDR2 ANQGSEA. The CDR3 is 19 residues long. This chain's CDR3 is CSVRGVTVPGAGFGYGHTF. The CDR3 coding sequence is TGCAGCGTTCGGGGTGTAACCGTTCCCGGCGCGGGTTTTGGCTATGGCCACACCTTC.

This clonotype was seen only once. The V gene is TRBV6-4, the J gene TRBJ1-2; 8 nucleotides align to TRBD1. The CDR3 length is 16 residues. Germline V gives CDR1 MRHNA, CDR2 SNTAGT. J lost 6 bases, V lost 7 bases, and 16 bases had no gene match. CDR3 sequence: CASTQKTGEGTHGYTF. DNA of the CDR3: TGTGCCAGCACCCAGAAGACAGGGGAGGGGACACATGGCTACACCTTC.

The genes are TRBV7-2 and TRBJ1-2; D is uncertain. This CDR3 region has 15 residues. The V gene lost 3 bases and the J gene lost 1 base, with 12 bases spanning the gap. Germline assignment: CDR1 SGHTA and CDR2 FQGNSA. This CDR3 is CASSFGQQINYGYTF. As DNA, the CDR3 is TGTGCCAGCAGCTTTGGCCAGCAGATTAACTATGGCTACACCTTC.

In this sample, this clonotype turned up a few times. V usage is TRBV6-5 and J usage is TRBJ2-4; TRBD1 aligns across 7 bases. The junction had 3 bases not matched to a gene; V was cut back by 6 bases and J by 1 base. CDR1 and CDR2 from the germline V gene are MNHEY and SVGAGI. CDR3 length: 14 amino acids. Here the CDR3 reads CASRETGAKNIQYF. The CDR3, as DNA: TGTGCCAGCAGAGAGACAGGGGCCAAAAACATTCAGTACTTC.

Points on this clonotype: This may be a read error: a much more frequent sequence differs by one nucleotide. The CDR3 loop is CATAGQVDEQYF. The CDR3 nucleotides read TGTGCCACTGCGGGACAGGTCGACGAGCAGTACTTC. The gene calls are TRBV28 and TRBJ2-5; 8 bases map to TRBD1. The J call could be wrong; TRBJ2-7 is a better fit for the DNA end. CDR1 and CDR2 (germline): MDHEN, SYDVKM. This CDR3 spans 12 amino acids.